This TCR beta chain was observed in a study of T cell clones after liver transplantation. Study as a whole: Post-transplant blood was tracked for graft-donor-reactive T cell clones identified in a pre-transplant mixed lymphocyte reaction. Timepoints were pre-transplant, pre-withdrawal, and after withdrawal was completed or failed.

Thawed unstimulated PBMCs were FACS-sorted by CD3, CD4 and CD8 into two populations. A note on this clone: Antigen: not known.

Overall study results and limits: A larger donor-reactive than third-party decline suggested partial antigen-specific deletion.

Germline CDR1 is MNHNY and CDR2 is SVGAGI (reference sequence). The CDR3 totals 14 residues. With 2 bases removed from V and 2 bases from J, the gap between germline ends came to 7 bases. Generated by immunoSEQ multiplex PCR, the TCRdb table keeps only in-frame clones and is missing some. The table has roughly 53,000 clones, 70% to 75% seen once. The specimen comprised CD4+ T cells from blood, sampled at the 22-month timepoint. This receptor was obtained from a human patient who received a liver transplant. Some T cells may arise from the graft donor. The chain links TRBV6-6 to TRBJ1-3; unclear D gene. CDR3 in DNA: TGTGCCAGCAGTTACCCAGATACTGGAAACACCATATATTTT. Translation: CASSYPDTGNTIYF.